One sample yielded the 8 T cell receptor beta chains listed below, sequenced in a study of blood T cell repertoires in COVID-19 (dated by TCRdb to 2020 to 2022). Library preparation employed the immunoSEQ multiplex PCR assay. TCRdb provides this immuneACCESS table in a form limited to in-frame rearrangements. Some clones are lacking; in checked studies, under half of them reflect an unresolved V gene, and why the rest are absent is not known. Counted in this sample were over 200,000 clones; 65% to 90% of them appeared once. The ten biggest clones cover more than 5.5% of the sample. Sequenced sample: peripheral blood. The source of these receptors is a man older than 75 with acute or convalescent COVID-19.

The chain joins TRBV7-9 to TRBJ2-3, with TRBD2 matching over 9 bases. Germline V gives CDR1 SEHNR, CDR2 FQNEAQ (reference sequence). The CDR3 is made up of 19 amino acids. With 2 bases clipped from V and 3 bases from J, the junction kept 15 bases outside the gene matches. The CDR3: CASSLSPIAGERRTDTQYF. CDR3 DNA sequence: TGTGCCAGCAGCTTATCCCCTATAGCGGGAGAAAGGAGGACAGATACGCAGTATTTT.

The chain uses TRBV16 and TRBJ2-3; 9 nucleotides match TRBD1. From germline, CDR1 is KGHSY and CDR2 FQNENV. The CDR3 totals 15 residues. The V and J ends lost 3 bases and 2 bases, in that order; junction bases with no gene match: 3. The CDR3 DNA follows: TGTGCCAGCAGCCAGCGACAGGGGGTCACAGATACGCAGTATTTT. Translating it yields CASSQRQGVTDTQYF.

The genes are TRBV4-2 and TRBJ2-3; 7 bases agree with TRBD2. Germline V gene sequence: CDR1 LGHNA, CDR2 YNFKEQ. CDR3 size: 16 residues. The V gene end was trimmed by 2 bases and the J gene end by 3 bases; junction bases not matched to a gene: 8. CDR3: CASSQFLSGGTDTQYF. In DNA, the CDR3 is TGTGCCAGCAGCCAATTTTTGTCGGGAGGTACAGATACGCAGTATTTT.

The chain uses TRBV18 and TRBJ2-3; 12 bases align to TRBD2. Germline CDR1 and CDR2: KGHSH and LQKENI. The CDR3 spans 15 residues. Trimming removed 4 bases from V and 4 bases from J; junction bases left unmatched: 3. The CDR3 spells CASSRTSGIPDTQYF. The CDR3 bases are TGTGCCAGCTCACGGACTAGCGGGATCCCAGATACGCAGTATTTT.

The gene calls are TRBV5-8 and TRBJ1-6, with TRBD1 matching 7 bases. The V and J ends lost 2 bases and 10 bases, in that order; junction bases with no gene match: 9. The CDR3 is made up of 15 amino acids. Germline V gene sequence: CDR1 SGHTS, CDR2 YDEGEE. CDR3 sequence (DNA): TGTGCCAGCAGCTTAGGGACAGTCTTCGCCTCACCCCTCCACTTT. It translates to CASSLGTVFASPLHF.

Of note for this clone: One end of the junction does not line up with germline, which may come from a read error. The J gene is TRBJ2-1, the V gene TRBV24-1; TRBD2 matches at 8 bases. Germline V CDR1 and CDR2: KGHDR, SFDVKD. The length of the CDR3 is 14 residues. The CDR3 region is CATSDGPRKRERFF. The CDR3 DNA is TGTGCCACCAGTGATGGTCCCCGGAAGCGGGAGCGGTTCTTC.

The chain has TRBV2 and TRBJ2-7; D gene unclear. Trimming took 1 base from V and 3 from J, leaving 10 bases between them. Germline V gene sequence: CDR1 SNHLY, CDR2 FYNNEI. The CDR3 totals 14 residues. CDR3 sequence: CASSEGLPRYEQYF. The CDR3 region has the DNA TGTGCCAGCAGTGAAGGCCTCCCGCGCTACGAGCAGTACTTC.

This clone was recorded only once. The V gene is TRBV6-6, the J gene TRBJ2-7; possibly TRBD2 for D (5 bases). The CDR3 contains 12 residues. The germline gives CDR1 MNHNY, CDR2 SVGAGI (reference sequence). The V and J ends lost 3 bases and 7 bases respectively, with 10 bases between them. The CDR3 DNA reads as TGTGCCAGCAGTTATGGTTCGGGGGAGCAGTACTTC. This sequence encodes CASSYGSGEQYF.